This passage covers 28 T cell receptor beta chains from one sample sequenced in a study of blood T cell repertoires in COVID-19. Sequencing used immunoSEQ multiplex PCR; TCRdb keeps in-frame clones, though not all of them. This sample carries a few hundred thousand clones, approximately 86% of them seen once, and the ten largest clones take about 2.2%. The sequenced material came from peripheral blood. The receptors come from a woman in her forties or fifties who had recovered from COVID-19.

The chain is built from TRBV30 and TRBJ2-7, with 9 bases identical to TRBD1. This CDR3 comprises 13 residues. CDR1 and CDR2 (germline): GTSNPN, SVGIG (reference sequence). J was trimmed by 6 bases and V by 2 bases; bases with no gene match: 5. CDR3 sequence reads: CAWSLTGGGEQYF. The CDR3 coding sequence is TGTGCCTGGAGTCTGACAGGGGGAGGCGAGCAGTACTTC.

The chain is built from TRBV2 and TRBJ1-4, with TRBD1 identical over 8 bases. V was pared by 5 bases and J by 0 bases, with 8 bases of the junction left unmatched. Germline values: CDR1 SNHLY, CDR2 FYNNEI. CDR3 length: 17 residues. The CDR3 coding sequence is TGTGCCAGCAGTCCCCTCCGGACAGGGCCAACTAATGAAAAACTGTTTTTT. This encodes CASSPLRTGPTNEKLFF.

V is TRBV7-2 and J is TRBJ2-2; 13 positions match TRBD2. Germline V CDR1 and CDR2: SGHTA, FQGNSA. The CDR3 runs to 16 residues. V shed 5 bases and J 4 bases; nucleotides not matched to a gene: 4. The CDR3 sequence is CASSKLAGGPTGELFF. In DNA, the CDR3 is TGTGCCAGCAGCAAACTAGCGGGGGGGCCCACCGGGGAGCTGTTTTTT.

This chain links TRBV9 with TRBJ1-3, with TRBD1 matching 8 bases. This CDR3 contains 18 residues. Germline values: CDR1 SGDLS, CDR2 YYNGEE. J lost 0 bases, V lost 4 bases, and 12 bases had no gene match. The CDR3 loop is CASSSTGGVISSGNTIYF. CDR3 in DNA: TGTGCCAGCAGCTCTACAGGGGGTGTAATTAGCTCTGGAAACACCATATATTTT. The whole variable domain, remainder taken from reference TRBV9 and TRBJ1-3, is DSGVTQTPKHLITATGQRVTLRCSPRSGDLSVYWYQQSLDQGLQFLIQYYNGEERAKGNILERFSAQQFPDLHSELNLSSLELGDSALYFCASSSTGGVISSGNTIYFGEGSWLTVV.

The count of this clone is one. The DNA for the CDR3 is TGTGCCAGTAGTATGTTGTGGACAGGAAGAAATTCACCCCTCCACTTT. Amino acids: CASSMLWTGRNSPLHF. This chain joins TRBV19 and TRBJ1-6, with 7 positions matching TRBD1. The CDR3 runs to 16 residues. Unmatched junction bases numbered 9, after V lost 3 bases and J lost 7 bases. Germline loops: CDR1 LNHDA, CDR2 SQIVND (reference sequence).

The chain links TRBV7-9 to TRBJ1-6; 7 bases align to TRBD1. Trimming removed 5 bases from V and 16 bases from J; junction bases left unmatched: 5. The CDR3 sequence is 11 residues long. Germline lookup yields CDR1 SEHNR and CDR2 FQNEAQ (reference sequence). CDR3 protein: CASSRQGLLHF. Here the CDR3 DNA reads TGTGCCAGCAGCCGACAGGGACTTCTCCACTTT.

This chain links TRBV5-1 with TRBJ2-5; D not certain. The V gene's germline CDR1 is SGHRS and CDR2 YFSETQ. The CDR3 runs to 14 residues. Trimming left V 0 bases short and J 1 base short, with 7 bases between. CDR3 bases: TGCGCCAGCAGCTTGGTCCCCGGCCAAGAGACCCAGTACTTC. Residues: CASSLVPGQETQYF.

A single count supports this clone. This sequence joins TRBV7-2 and TRBJ1-2; perhaps TRBD1 as D (5 bases). The CDR3 runs 15 residues. Germline V gene sequence: CDR1 SGHTA, CDR2 FQGNSA. With 5 bases removed from V and 1 base from J, the gap between germline ends came to 14 bases. CDR3 DNA sequence: TGTGCCAGCAGCCCATACGGGACTGTTAACTATGGCTACACCTTC. Its translation: CASSPYGTVNYGYTF.

The CDR3 sequence is CASSSGNYNEQFF. DNA for the CDR3: TGCGCCAGCAGCAGCGGCAACTACAATGAGCAGTTCTTC. The rearrangement joins TRBV5-1 to TRBJ2-1, with D possibly matching TRBD2 (5 bases). This CDR3 is built from 13 residues. V was cut by 4 bases and J by 3 bases, with 8 bases left in between. In germline, CDR1 is SGHRS, CDR2 YFSETQ.

This clone was observed a few times. The CDR3 spells CASSQEGGRGKTQYF. In DNA form, the CDR3 reads TGTGCCAGCAGCCAAGAAGGAGGTCGGGGAAAGACCCAGTACTTC. V is TRBV14 and J is TRBJ2-5; D is perhaps TRBD2 (5 bases). Germline V gene sequence: CDR1 SGHDN, CDR2 FVKESK. CDR3 length: 15 residues. With 0 bases removed from V and 6 bases from J, the gap between germline ends came to 14 bases.

J is TRBJ1-5 and V is TRBV28, with TRBD1 matching 7 bases. The CDR3 is made up of 14 amino acids. The trim removed 5 bases at V and 6 bases at J, leaving 7 bases unmatched. Germline V gives CDR1 MDHEN, CDR2 SYDVKM. The CDR3 sequence is CASSIQGVGQPQHF. The CDR3 DNA is TGTGCCAGCAGTATTCAGGGGGTAGGTCAGCCCCAGCATTTT.

The chain couples TRBV4-3 to TRBJ1-6, with D perhaps matching TRBD1 (5 bases). The V end lost 0 bases, the J end lost 14 bases, and 8 bases lay between the germline ends. Germline CDR1 reads LGHNA; CDR2 reads YSLEER. The CDR3 spans 12 residues. CDR3 DNA: TGCGCCAGCAGCCAAGAAAGGGGCTCCCTCCACTTT. This codes for CASSQERGSLHF.

For the CDR3, the DNA is TGTGCCAGCAGGGAGAGCGCCTTCGGTGGCGGCTACACCTTC. This codes for CASRESAFGGGYTF. The rearrangement links TRBV11-1 to TRBJ1-2; the D is unclear. CDR3 length: 14 amino acids. Germline V CDR1 and CDR2: SGHAT, FQDESV (reference sequence). The V end was cut by 6 bases, the J end by 8 bases, with 19 bases between.

The chain joins TRBV28 to TRBJ2-3; TRBD2 might be the D (5 bases). V was pared by 5 bases and J by 2 bases, with 29 bases between. CDR1 is MDHEN, CDR2 SYDVKM, per germline. This CDR3 region has 20 residues. Here the CDR3 DNA reads TGTGCCAGCAGTGTAGCACTAGGATATGGAAATCTATGGGCCACAGATACGCAGTATTTT. Translation: CASSVALGYGNLWATDTQYF.

The chain links TRBV9 to TRBJ1-1; TRBD1 matches at 9 bases. Germline loops: CDR1 SGDLS, CDR2 YYNGEE. V lost 3 bases, J lost 2 bases, and 5 bases stayed unmatched. The CDR3 runs 15 residues. The CDR3 region is CASSGRDRVNTEAFF. The CDR3 coding sequence is TGTGCCAGCAGCGGAAGGGACAGGGTAAACACTGAAGCTTTCTTT.

The rearrangement links TRBV5-1 to TRBJ2-6; TRBD1 matches at 8 bases. CDR3 length equals 17 residues. Trimming at V came to 2 bases and at J to 0 bases, leaving 4 bases not matched to a gene. Germline loops: CDR1 SGHRS, CDR2 YFSETQ. The CDR3 sequence: CASSFDRGSSGANVLTF. The CDR3 DNA reads TGCGCCAGCAGCTTTGACAGGGGAAGCTCTGGGGCCAACGTCCTGACTTTC.

This chain joins TRBV21-1 and TRBJ2-3; the table gives TRBD1 as D, unverified against the DNA. TRBV21-1 is classified as a pseudogene. The CDR3 is 16 residues long. The CDR3 here is CASSKVRGLSTDTQYF. The CDR3 nucleotides read TGTGCCAGCAGCAAAGTGAGGGGGCTTAGCACAGATACGCAGTATTTT.

CDR3 in DNA: TGTGCCAGCTCACCACTCTGGGACAGATTGCCGGGCTACACCTTC. This sequence encodes CASSPLWDRLPGYTF. This rearrangement joins TRBV18 to TRBJ1-2; 7 bases line up with TRBD1. This CDR3 has 15 residues. CDR1 is KGHSH and CDR2 is LQKENI in the germline V gene. V shed 1 base and J 8 bases; nucleotides not matched to a gene: 10.

The V and J genes are TRBV13 and TRBJ1-4; D might be TRBD1 (5 bases). Germline V gene lookup returns CDR1 PRHDT and CDR2 FYEKMQ (reference sequence). V lost 4 bases and J lost 3, with 12 bases in between. The CDR3 has 15 amino acids. For the CDR3, the DNA is TGTGCCAGCAGCTCAACAGGCGCCCCTAATGAAAAACTGTTTTTT. Amino acids: CASSSTGAPNEKLFF.

The V and J genes are TRBV5-4 and TRBJ2-7, with D perhaps matching TRBD1 (6 bases). V gave up 0 bases and J gave up 4 bases, with 14 bases separating them. The germline V gene encodes CDR1 SGHNT and CDR2 YYREEE (reference sequence). CDR3 length: 15 residues. Here the CDR3 DNA reads TGTGCCAGCAGCTTGGAACAGGGAGTCTCGTACGAGCAGTACTTC. This encodes CASSLEQGVSYEQYF. Full variable domain (rest looked up from reference TRBV5-4 and TRBJ2-7): ETGVTQSPTHLIKTRGQQVTLRCSSQSGHNTVSWYQQALGQGPQFIFQYYREEENGRGNFPPRFSGLQFPNYSSELNVNALELDDSALYLCASSLEQGVSYEQYFGPGTRLTVT.

The CDR3 is CASGFRRGTEAFF. DNA of the CDR3: TGTGCTAGTGGTTTCCGGAGGGGCACTGAAGCTTTCTTT. The chain has TRBV12-5 and TRBJ1-1; TRBD1 might be the D (5 bases). Germline CDR1 reads LGHNT; CDR2 reads FRNRAP. Trimming took 3 bases from V and 4 from J, leaving 9 bases between them. This CDR3 comprises 13 residues.

This clone was counted a few times. The V gene is TRBV15, the J gene TRBJ2-2; TRBD2 might be the D (5 bases). CDR1 and CDR2 from the germline V gene are LNHNV and YYDKDF (reference sequence). This CDR3 region has 13 residues. The germline V and J ends were trimmed by 3 bases and 6 bases, with 8 bases remaining between them. CDR3 protein: CATSSGVSGELFF. The DNA for the CDR3 is TGTGCCACCAGCAGCGGGGTGTCCGGGGAGCTGTTTTTT.

The V gene is TRBV9, the J gene TRBJ2-7; tentative D call: TRBD2 (7 bases). This CDR3 comprises 17 residues. V was cut by 0 bases and J by 2 bases, with 18 bases left in between. In germline, CDR1 is SGDLS, CDR2 YYNGEE. The DNA for the CDR3 is TGTGCCAGCAGCGTAGGGGGAGGGGGGACGACAACCTACGAGCAGTACTTC. It encodes CASSVGGGGTTTYEQYF.

V is TRBV5-1 and J is TRBJ2-5; D may be TRBD2 (6 bases). CDR1 SGHRS and CDR2 YFSETQ come from the germline V gene. The CDR3 covers 14 residues. V dropped 3 bases and J dropped 2 bases, with 11 bases sitting between them. The chain's CDR3 is CASSSLASQETQYF. DNA of the CDR3: TGCGCCAGCAGCTCCCTAGCGTCTCAAGAGACCCAGTACTTC.

The sample holds one count of this clone. The rearrangement joins TRBV15 to TRBJ1-1, with D maybe TRBD1 (6 bases). This CDR3 comprises 14 residues. Germline V gene data show CDR1 as LNHNV and CDR2 as YYDKDF (reference sequence). The germline V and J ends were trimmed by 4 bases and 0 bases, with 9 bases remaining between them. In DNA, the CDR3 is TGTGCCACCAGCACCTGGACAGTGAACACTGAAGCTTTCTTT. Protein sequence: CATSTWTVNTEAFF.

CDR3 sequence: CASSEAVTGFSEAFF. The CDR3 nucleotides are TGTGCCAGCAGTGAAGCGGTGACAGGGTTTTCTGAAGCTTTCTTT. The chain uses TRBV2 and TRBJ1-1; 7 bases map to TRBD1. CDR1 is SNHLY and CDR2 is FYNNEI in the germline V gene. The CDR3 length is 15 residues. The V segment lost 0 bases and the J segment 6 bases; nucleotides outside the gene matches: 7.

The chain has TRBV5-1 and TRBJ2-2; TRBD1 agrees at 7 bases. There are 15 residues in the CDR3. V was clipped by 5 bases and J by 0 bases; unmatched bases: 4. Germline assignment: CDR1 SGHRS and CDR2 YFSETQ. The DNA for the CDR3 is TGCGCCAGCAGATCAGGGACAGCGAACACCGGGGAGCTGTTTTTT. It translates to CASRSGTANTGELFF.

The chain links TRBV30 to TRBJ2-3, with 10 bases matching TRBD2. The CDR3 contains 16 residues. From germline, CDR1 is GTSNPN and CDR2 SVGIG (reference sequence). Losses at the gene ends were 2 bases for V and 1 base for J; bases not matched to a gene: 6. CDR3 amino acids: CAWSPFLAGGTDTQYF. In DNA, the CDR3 is TGTGCCTGGAGTCCGTTTCTAGCGGGGGGCACAGATACGCAGTATTTT.